A single sample gave rise to the 25 T cell receptor beta chains below, sequenced in a study of blood T cells in healthy people across ages (dated by TCRdb to about 2015). Library prep was done by 5' RACE. Sequencing instrument: Illumina HiSeq 2500. A second PCR of roughly 6 to 11 cycles was run with a J-beta primer mix and a sample-barcoded 5' primer. TCRdb reprocessing: public reads trimmed at Q25 with fastp, clones called with MiXCR, in-frame beta chains kept. Under each unique CDR3 protein, matching rows form one entry showing the most common genes and DNA. The sample yields approximately 1.5 million distinct CDR3 sequences; approximately 43% were counted once. The ten largest account for 4% of the sample. The source material was blood. Source of these receptors: a woman between 18 and 30 years old in good health.

In this sample, this clonotype turned up a few times. This chain uses TRBV29-1 with TRBJ1-1; no clear D. This CDR3 comprises 13 residues. The germline V gene encodes CDR1 SQVTM and CDR2 ANQGSEA. Trimming removed 2 bases from V and 0 bases from J, with 7 bases in between. The CDR3 here is CSVERDLNTEAFF. As DNA, the CDR3 is TGCAGCGTTGAACGGGATCTGAACACTGAAGCTTTCTTT.

The gene calls are TRBV21-1 and TRBJ1-6; TRBD1, the D gene given by the table, was not confirmed from the DNA. TRBV21-1 is described as a pseudogene. This CDR3 is 14 amino acids long. The CDR3 sequence: CASSNLGGNSPLHF. The CDR3 DNA reads TGTGCCAGCAGCAACCTGGGGGGGAATTCACCCCTCCACTTT.

The chain uses TRBV4-3 and TRBJ2-5, with 10 bases identical to TRBD2. CDR3 size: 17 residues. The trim removed 0 bases at V and 4 bases at J, leaving 8 bases unmatched. CDR1 is LGHNA, CDR2 YSLEER, per germline. CDR3 nucleotide sequence: TGCGCCAGCAGCCAAGATTGGCTAGCGGGGGACCGAGAGACCCAGTACTTC. This sequence encodes CASSQDWLAGDRETQYF.

This clonotype was seen repeatedly, ten times or more. The gene calls are TRBV20-1 and TRBJ2-1; perhaps TRBD2 as D (5 bases). The CDR3 extends over 13 amino acids. V shed 0 bases and J shed 5 bases, with 8 bases lying between them. In germline, CDR1 is DFQATT, CDR2 SNEGSKA (reference sequence). DNA of the CDR3: TGCAGTGCTAGAGAGGACGGGGACAATGAGCAGTTCTTC. Amino acids: CSAREDGDNEQFF.

The chain joins TRBV5-5 to TRBJ2-7; D might be TRBD2 (5 bases). Germline V gene lookup returns CDR1 SGHKS and CDR2 YYEKEE (reference sequence). Trimming stripped 5 bases from V and 7 bases from J, with 22 bases between. CDR3 length: 15 residues. In DNA, the CDR3 is TGTGCCAGCAGAGTTGTCGAGACTACCAACAATGAGCAGTACTTC. Translated, it gives CASRVVETTNNEQYF. The whole variable domain, filled in from reference TRBV5-5 and TRBJ2-7, reads DAGVTQSPTHLIKTRGQQVTLRCSPISGHKSVSWYQQVLGQGPQFIFQYYEKEERGRGNFPDRFSARQFPNYSSELNVNALLLGDSALYLCASRVVETTNNEQYFGPGTRLTVT.

This clonotype was seen more than once but under ten times. This chain connects TRBV11-2 to TRBJ2-3; D ambiguous. The CDR3 is 15 residues long. Trimming left V 4 bases short and J 7 bases short, with 18 bases between. Germline V gives CDR1 SGHAT, CDR2 FQNNGV. In DNA, the CDR3 is TGTGCCAGCAGCTCCCCCCTCGGCCTAATTTATACGCAGTATTTT. Amino acid sequence: CASSSPLGLIYTQYF.

This rearrangement joins TRBV25-1 to TRBJ2-1; D possibly corresponds to TRBD1 (5 bases). TRBJ2-7 explains the end of the DNA better; the J call may be wrong. Germline loops: CDR1 MGHDK, CDR2 SYGVNS. This CDR3 has 15 amino acids. The CDR3 DNA reads as TGTGCCAGCAGTGAAACCTTGACAGTGAACAATGAGCAGTACTTC. Translating gives CASSETLTVNNEQYF.

This clonotype appeared many times. An end of the junction differs from the germline gene, which may be a read error. The rearrangement links TRBV7-2 to TRBJ2-7, with TRBD2 as a possible D gene (6 bases). This CDR3 contains 13 residues. CDR1 SGHTA and CDR2 FQGNSA come from the germline V gene. This CDR3 is CASSLVRGYEQYF. CDR3 sequence (DNA): TGTGCCAGCAGTTTAGTGCGGGGCTACGAGCAGTACTTC.

This clonotype was seen at least ten times. This rearrangement joins TRBV6-2 or TRBV6-3 to TRBJ2-1; perhaps TRBD2 as D (6 bases). In germline, CDR1 is MNHEY, CDR2 SVGEGT. V was cut by 4 bases and J by 4 bases, with 17 bases left in between. The CDR3 consists of 16 residues. CDR3 sequence reads: CASSWRGAGSYNEQFF. CDR3 DNA: TGTGCCAGCAGTTGGCGGGGTGCGGGATCGTACAATGAGCAGTTCTTC.

This chain joins TRBV4-2 and TRBJ2-1; 9 bases align to TRBD2. The CDR3 extends over 16 amino acids. Germline CDR1 is LGHNA and CDR2 is YNFKEQ. The J segment lost 1 base and the V segment lost 3 bases, leaving 4 bases of the junction unmatched. Written as DNA, the CDR3 is TGTGCCAGCAGCCAGACTAGCGGAGAATCCTACAATGAGCAGTTCTTC. This translates into CASSQTSGESYNEQFF.

The rearrangement uses TRBV5-1 and TRBJ1-5; a weak D match, TRBD1 (6 bases). CDR3 size: 14 residues. Trimming removed 4 bases at V and 6 bases at J, with 14 bases between. In germline, CDR1 is SGHRS, CDR2 YFSETQ. CDR3 coding DNA: TGCGCCAGCAGCCCAGGCGAAGGGGGTCAGCCCCAGCATTTT. It specifies CASSPGEGGQPQHF.

The gene calls are TRBV13 and TRBJ2-3; TRBD1 is a possible D gene (5 bases). From germline, CDR1 is PRHDT and CDR2 FYEKMQ (reference sequence). CDR3 length: 16 residues. The V and J ends lost 3 bases and 2 bases respectively, with 15 bases between them. The DNA of the CDR3 is TGTGCCAGCAGCTTTACAGGTCACTATGCCACAGATACGCAGTATTTT. As protein: CASSFTGHYATDTQYF.

Only a few counts were recorded for this clonotype. CDR3: CASSPTRTYREQFF. The CDR3 DNA reads TGTGCCAGCAGCCCAACCCGGACTTACCGTGAGCAGTTCTTC. V and J are TRBV3-1 and TRBJ2-1, with D maybe TRBD2 (5 bases). This CDR3 spans 14 amino acids. The V gene's germline CDR1 is LGHDT and CDR2 YNNKEL (reference sequence). Trimming left V 4 bases short and J 9 bases short, with 16 bases between.

This clonotype has a handful of counts. The chain is built from TRBV29-1 and TRBJ2-1; 8 bases fit TRBD2. Per the germline V gene, CDR1 is SQVTM and CDR2 is ANQGSEA. Trimming removed 4 bases from V and 7 bases from J; junction bases left unmatched: 9. The CDR3 has 14 amino acids. The CDR3 DNA is TGCAGCGTTGCGGGGGGGGGACCGCAAAATGAGCAGTTCTTC. It specifies CSVAGGGPQNEQFF.

V and J are TRBV9 and TRBJ2-2; D is undetermined. Trimming took off 0 bases at V and 6 bases at J, with 3 bases between the two ends. In germline, CDR1 is SGDLS, CDR2 YYNGEE. There are 12 residues in the CDR3. The CDR3 spells CASSVASGELFF. DNA for the CDR3: TGTGCCAGCAGCGTAGCATCCGGGGAGCTGTTTTTT.

This clonotype turned up a few times. The J gene is TRBJ2-3, the V gene TRBV7-2, with 12 bases identical to TRBD2. The V segment lost 2 bases and the J segment 3 bases; nucleotides outside the gene matches: 6. Germline V gene lookup returns CDR1 SGHTA and CDR2 FQGNSA. This CDR3 region has 17 residues. The CDR3: CASSLPRTSGATDTQYF. CDR3 nucleotide sequence: TGTGCCAGCAGCTTACCGCGGACTAGCGGGGCAACAGATACGCAGTATTTT.

This clonotype appeared many times. The chain is built from TRBV29-1 and TRBJ2-7, with D perhaps matching TRBD1 (5 bases). Looked up from germline, CDR1 is SQVTM and CDR2 is ANQGSEA. Trimming removed 5 bases from V and 6 bases from J, with 14 bases in between. This CDR3 spans 12 amino acids. In nucleotides, the CDR3 is TGCAGCGTTCTAAGGGTAAGGGGCGAGCAGTACTTC. As protein: CSVLRVRGEQYF.

This sequence joins TRBV7-2 and TRBJ2-1; D may match TRBD1 or TRBD2 (5 bases each). This CDR3 region has 15 residues. Trimming took 7 bases from V and 0 from J, leaving 13 bases between them. The germline V gene has CDR1 SGHTA and CDR2 FQGNSA. This chain's CDR3 is CASTPTADSYNEQFF. As DNA, the CDR3 is TGTGCCAGCACTCCGACAGCGGACTCCTACAATGAGCAGTTCTTC.

The rearrangement links TRBV29-1 to TRBJ2-3; possible D gene TRBD1, 5 bases. This CDR3 region has 15 residues. V lost 4 bases to trimming and J lost 4 bases, with 18 bases between them. CDR1 is SQVTM, CDR2 ANQGSEA, per germline. DNA of the CDR3: TGCAGCGTTGTCCGGAATTGGGGCGGCGCAGATACGCAGTATTTT. Its protein is CSVVRNWGGADTQYF.

This clonotype was counted a few times. The chain employs TRBV20-1 and TRBJ2-7, with a possible D match to TRBD1 (5 bases). This CDR3 region has 15 residues. CDR1 and CDR2 from the germline V gene are DFQATT and SNEGSKA (reference sequence). V gave up 0 bases and J gave up 3 bases, with 15 bases separating them. CDR3 region: CSARDQGRSLYEQYF. As DNA, the CDR3 is TGCAGTGCTAGAGATCAGGGCAGGTCCCTCTACGAGCAGTACTTC.

The J gene is TRBJ1-6, the V gene TRBV5-1; D is perhaps TRBD1 (5 bases). The germline V gene has CDR1 SGHRS and CDR2 YFSETQ. The CDR3 runs 16 residues. V was trimmed by 4 bases and J by 1 base, leaving 12 bases between them. The CDR3 is CASSGGEISYNSPLHF. The CDR3 DNA is TGCGCCAGCAGCGGGGGGGAGATTTCCTATAATTCACCCCTCCACTTT.

This rearrangement joins TRBV5-6 to TRBJ2-3, with 7 bases fitting TRBD2. CDR3 length: 12 amino acids. J lost 5 bases, V lost 3 bases, and 0 bases had no gene match. The germline CDR1 and CDR2 sequences are SGHDT and YYEEEE. CDR3 in amino acids: CASSWEGDTQYF. CDR3 DNA sequence: TGTGCCAGCAGCTGGGAGGGAGATACGCAGTATTTT.

V gene TRBV24-1 combines with J gene TRBJ2-3; 10 bases line up with TRBD2. Germline CDR1 is KGHDR and CDR2 is SFDVKD. With 1 base clipped from V and 5 bases from J, the junction kept 11 bases outside the gene matches. This CDR3 contains 18 residues. CDR3 nucleotide sequence: TGTGCCACCAGTGATTTAGAACGAGCGGGAGGGCCCCGAGATACGCAGTATTTT. Its protein is CATSDLERAGGPRDTQYF.

This clonotype was counted between two and nine times. The V call is TRBV27, the J call TRBJ1-5; D remains unclear. The germline V gene has CDR1 MNHEY and CDR2 SMNVEV (reference sequence). The CDR3 runs to 13 residues. The ends were cut back, 4 bases at V and 7 bases at J, with 11 bases in the middle. As DNA, the CDR3 is TGTGCCAGCAGTTCCGGGTTCGGGCAGCCCCAGCATTTT. Translated, it gives CASSSGFGQPQHF.

Comments on this clonotype: This may arise from a read error, as a much more abundant clone is one base away. The genes are TRBV29-1 and TRBJ2-1; D not certain. CDR3 length: 12 amino acids. Per germline, CDR1 SQVTM and CDR2 ANQGSEA. Here the CDR3 reads CGVEWAGNEQFF. The CDR3 DNA reads as TGCGGCGTTGAATGGGCAGGCAATGAGCAGTTCTTC.